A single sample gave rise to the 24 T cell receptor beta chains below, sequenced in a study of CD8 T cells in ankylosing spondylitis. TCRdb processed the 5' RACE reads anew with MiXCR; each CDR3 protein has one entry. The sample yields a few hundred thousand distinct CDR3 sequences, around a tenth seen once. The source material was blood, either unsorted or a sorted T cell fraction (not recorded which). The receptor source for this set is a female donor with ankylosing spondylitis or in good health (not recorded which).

The CDR3 DNA reads as TGCAGTGCTAGTCTCAGGGTGAACAATCAGCCCCAGCATTTT. Its protein product is CSASLRVNNQPQHF. This chain connects TRBV20-1 to TRBJ1-5, with a weak D call TRBD1 (5 bases). V lost 3 bases, J lost 3 bases, and 12 bases lay in between. CDR1 and CDR2 from the germline V gene are DFQATT and SNEGSKA (reference sequence). This CDR3 is 14 amino acids long.

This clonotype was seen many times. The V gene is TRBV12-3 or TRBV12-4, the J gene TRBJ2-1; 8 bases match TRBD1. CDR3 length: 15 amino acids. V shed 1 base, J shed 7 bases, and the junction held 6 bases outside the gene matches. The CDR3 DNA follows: TGTGCCAGCAGTTTAGGTCCCAGGGGGCTGAATGAGCAGTTCTTC. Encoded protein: CASSLGPRGLNEQFF.

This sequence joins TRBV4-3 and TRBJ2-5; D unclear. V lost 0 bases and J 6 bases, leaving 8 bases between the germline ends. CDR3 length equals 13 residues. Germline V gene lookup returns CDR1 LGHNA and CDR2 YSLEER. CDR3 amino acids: CASSQDVGKTQYF. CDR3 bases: TGCGCCAGCAGCCAAGATGTAGGAAAGACCCAGTACTTC.

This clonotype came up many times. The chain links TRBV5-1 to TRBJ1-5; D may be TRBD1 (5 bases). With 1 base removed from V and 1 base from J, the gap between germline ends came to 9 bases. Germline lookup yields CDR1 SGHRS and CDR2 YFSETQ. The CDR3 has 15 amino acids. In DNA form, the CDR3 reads TGCGCCAGCAGCTTGAGCGGGGCAAGCAATCAGCCCCAGCATTTT. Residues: CASSLSGASNQPQHF.

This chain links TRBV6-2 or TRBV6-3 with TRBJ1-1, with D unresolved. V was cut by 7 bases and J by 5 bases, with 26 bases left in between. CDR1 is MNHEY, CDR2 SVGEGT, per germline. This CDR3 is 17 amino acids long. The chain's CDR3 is CASTRTARTFGETEAFF. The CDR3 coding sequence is TGTGCCAGCACCCGAACGGCCCGTACGTTTGGGGAGACTGAAGCTTTCTTT.

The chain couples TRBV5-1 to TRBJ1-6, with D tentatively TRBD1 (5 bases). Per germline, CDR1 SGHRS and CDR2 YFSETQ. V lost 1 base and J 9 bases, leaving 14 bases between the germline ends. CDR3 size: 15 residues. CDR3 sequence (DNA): TGCGCCAGCAGCTTGTCTTGGGGGGAAGGTTCACCCCTCCACTTT. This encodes CASSLSWGEGSPLHF.

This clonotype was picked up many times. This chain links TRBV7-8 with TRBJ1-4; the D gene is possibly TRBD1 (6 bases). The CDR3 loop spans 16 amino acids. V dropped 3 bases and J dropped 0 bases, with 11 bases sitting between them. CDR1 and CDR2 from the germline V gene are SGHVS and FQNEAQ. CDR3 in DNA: TGTGCCAGCAGCTTTGGACAGACTGCAACTAATGAAAAACTGTTTTTT. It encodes CASSFGQTATNEKLFF.

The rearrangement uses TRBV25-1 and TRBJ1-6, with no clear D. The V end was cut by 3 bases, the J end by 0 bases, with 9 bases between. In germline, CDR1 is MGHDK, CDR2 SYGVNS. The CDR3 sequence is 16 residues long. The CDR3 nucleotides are TGTGCCAGCAGTGATCCCGACGGCTCCTATAATTCACCCCTCCACTTT. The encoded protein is CASSDPDGSYNSPLHF.

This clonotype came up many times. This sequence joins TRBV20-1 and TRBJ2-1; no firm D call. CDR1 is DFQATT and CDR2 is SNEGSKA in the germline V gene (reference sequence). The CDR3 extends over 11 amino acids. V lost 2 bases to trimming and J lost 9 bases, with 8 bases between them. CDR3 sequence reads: CSARKLSEQFF. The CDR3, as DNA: TGCAGTGCTAGAAAACTGAGTGAGCAGTTCTTC.

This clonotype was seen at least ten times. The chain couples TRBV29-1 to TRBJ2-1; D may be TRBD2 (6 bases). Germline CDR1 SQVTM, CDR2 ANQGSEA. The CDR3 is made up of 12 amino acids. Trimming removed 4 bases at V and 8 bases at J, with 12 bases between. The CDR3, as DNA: TGCAGCGTTGGTTACGGGAGAGATGAGCAGTTCTTC. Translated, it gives CSVGYGRDEQFF.

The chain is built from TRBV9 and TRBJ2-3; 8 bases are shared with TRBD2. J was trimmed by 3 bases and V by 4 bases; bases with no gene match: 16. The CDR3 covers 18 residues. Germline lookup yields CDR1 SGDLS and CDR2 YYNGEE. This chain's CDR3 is CASSPSGGGLFGTDTQYF. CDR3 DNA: TGTGCCAGCAGCCCCTCGGGGGGGGGCCTTTTTGGGACAGATACGCAGTATTTT.

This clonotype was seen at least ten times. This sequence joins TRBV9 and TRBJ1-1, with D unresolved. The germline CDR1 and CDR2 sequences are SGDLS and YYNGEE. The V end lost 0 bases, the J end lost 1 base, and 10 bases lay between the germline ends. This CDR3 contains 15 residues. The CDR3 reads CASSVGLGSNTEAFF. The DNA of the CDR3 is TGTGCCAGCAGCGTAGGCTTGGGCTCGAACACTGAAGCTTTCTTT. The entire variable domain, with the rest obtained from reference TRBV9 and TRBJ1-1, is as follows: DSGVTQTPKHLITATGQRVTLRCSPRSGDLSVYWYQQSLDQGLQFLIQYYNGEERAKGNILERFSAQQFPDLHSELNLSSLELGDSALYFCASSVGLGSNTEAFFGQGTRLTVV.

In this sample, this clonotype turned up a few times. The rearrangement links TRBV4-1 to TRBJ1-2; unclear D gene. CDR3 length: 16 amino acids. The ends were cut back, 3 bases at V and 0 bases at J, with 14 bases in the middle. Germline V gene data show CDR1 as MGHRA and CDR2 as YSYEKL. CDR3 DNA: TGCGCCAGCAGCCACACACCTGGAACGACTAACTATGGCTACACCTTC. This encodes CASSHTPGTTNYGYTF.

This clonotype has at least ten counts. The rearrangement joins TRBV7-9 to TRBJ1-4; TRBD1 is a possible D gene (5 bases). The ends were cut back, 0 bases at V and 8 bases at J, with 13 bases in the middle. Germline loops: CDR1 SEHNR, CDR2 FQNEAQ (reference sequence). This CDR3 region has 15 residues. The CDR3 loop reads CASSLASGRGEKLFF. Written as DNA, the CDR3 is TGTGCCAGCAGCTTAGCTTCGGGACGGGGGGAAAAACTGTTTTTT.

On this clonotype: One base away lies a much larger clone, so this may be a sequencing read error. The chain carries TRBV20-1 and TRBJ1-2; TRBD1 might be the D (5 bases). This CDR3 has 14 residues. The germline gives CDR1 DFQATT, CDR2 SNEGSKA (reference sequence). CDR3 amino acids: CSARDPGGPYGYPF. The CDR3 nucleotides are TGCAGTGCTAGAGATCCCGGGGGTCCCTATGGCTACCCCTTC.

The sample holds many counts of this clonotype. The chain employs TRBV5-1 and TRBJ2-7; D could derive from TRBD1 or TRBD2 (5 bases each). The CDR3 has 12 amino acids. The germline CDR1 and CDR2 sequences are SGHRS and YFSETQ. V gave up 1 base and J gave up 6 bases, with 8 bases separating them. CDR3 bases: TGCGCCAGCAGCTTGCCCGGGACCGAGCAGTACTTC. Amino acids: CASSLPGTEQYF.

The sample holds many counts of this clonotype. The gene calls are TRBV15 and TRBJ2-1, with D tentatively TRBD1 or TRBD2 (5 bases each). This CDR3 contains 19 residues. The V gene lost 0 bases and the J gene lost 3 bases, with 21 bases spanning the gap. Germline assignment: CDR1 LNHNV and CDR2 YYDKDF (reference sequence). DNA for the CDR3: TGTGCCACCAGCAGAGATATCCCGGGACGTATAAAGGGCTACAATGAGCAGTTCTTC. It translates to CATSRDIPGRIKGYNEQFF.

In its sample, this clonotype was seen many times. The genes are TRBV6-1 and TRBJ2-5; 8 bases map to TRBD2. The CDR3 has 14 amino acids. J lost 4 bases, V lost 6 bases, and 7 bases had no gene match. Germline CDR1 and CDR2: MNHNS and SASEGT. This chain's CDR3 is CASSVPGLGETQYF. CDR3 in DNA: TGTGCCAGCAGCGTTCCGGGACTAGGAGAGACCCAGTACTTC.

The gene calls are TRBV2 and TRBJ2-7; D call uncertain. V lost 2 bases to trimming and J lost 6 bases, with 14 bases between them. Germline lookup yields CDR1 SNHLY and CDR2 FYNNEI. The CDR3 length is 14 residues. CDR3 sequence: CASSETSKDSEQYF. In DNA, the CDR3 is TGTGCCAGCAGTGAAACGTCTAAGGATTCCGAGCAGTACTTC.

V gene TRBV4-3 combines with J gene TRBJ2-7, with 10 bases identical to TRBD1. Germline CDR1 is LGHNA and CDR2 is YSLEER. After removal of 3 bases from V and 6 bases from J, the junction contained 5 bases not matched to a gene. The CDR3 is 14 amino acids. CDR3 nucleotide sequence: TGCGCCAGCAGCCACGACAGGGGGCTGGGCGAGCAGTACTTC. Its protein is CASSHDRGLGEQYF.

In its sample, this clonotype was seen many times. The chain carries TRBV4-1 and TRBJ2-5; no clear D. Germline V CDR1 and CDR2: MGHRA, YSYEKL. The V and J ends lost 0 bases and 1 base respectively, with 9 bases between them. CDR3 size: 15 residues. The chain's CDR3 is CASSQDRTSQETQYF. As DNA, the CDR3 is TGCGCCAGCAGCCAAGACAGGACCTCCCAAGAGACCCAGTACTTC.

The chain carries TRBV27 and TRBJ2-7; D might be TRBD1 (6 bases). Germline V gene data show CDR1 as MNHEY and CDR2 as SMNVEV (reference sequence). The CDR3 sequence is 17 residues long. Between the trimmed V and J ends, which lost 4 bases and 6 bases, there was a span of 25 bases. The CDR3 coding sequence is TGTGCCAGCAGTTCTCCGGCGAGACAGGCGAATAGTGGCGAGCAGTACTTC. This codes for CASSSPARQANSGEQYF.

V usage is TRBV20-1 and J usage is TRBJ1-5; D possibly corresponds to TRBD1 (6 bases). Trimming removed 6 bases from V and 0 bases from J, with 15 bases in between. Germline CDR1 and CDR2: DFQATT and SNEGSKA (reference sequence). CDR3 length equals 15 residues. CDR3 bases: TGCAGTGCAACGACAGGACTTTATAGCAATCAGCCCCAGCATTTT. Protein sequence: CSATTGLYSNQPQHF.

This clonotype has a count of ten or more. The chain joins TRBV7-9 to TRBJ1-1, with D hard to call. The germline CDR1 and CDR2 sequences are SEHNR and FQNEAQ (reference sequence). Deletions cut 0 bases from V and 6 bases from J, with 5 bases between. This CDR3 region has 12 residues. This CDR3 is CASSLAGAEAFF. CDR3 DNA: TGTGCCAGCAGCTTAGCCGGGGCTGAAGCTTTCTTT.